This T cell receptor (beta chain) was identified during a study of cytomegalovirus exposure and HLA in healthy donors (TCRdb year 2017). About the investigation overall: According to a later analysis, the 120 or so validation repertoires were produced on the same platform as the roughly 600 repertoires of the first cohort. Besides the first cohort of around 670 subjects, a separate validation cohort made up of roughly 120 different subjects was used. To predict cytomegalovirus infection status, the study combined high-throughput TCR immunosequencing, statistical association of individual TCRs with disease status, and machine learning. The study was designed to test whether signatures of past pathogen exposure could be identified by cataloging public T cell receptors.

The library was built by means of the immunoSEQ multiplex PCR assay. In the original analysis: To diagnose cytomegalovirus status from the catalog of TCR beta chain sequences, a statistical classification framework was built. This immuneACCESS table, as held by TCRdb, lists in-frame sequences with V and J called but not all clones. Of the missing ones, under half trace to an unresolved V gene in checked studies; the others have no known cause. V and J calls plus clone size are reproduced from that table; the DNA served to infer D and trimming. The sample table records 150,000 to 250,000 clones; 84% of these occur just once. Around 15% of the sample rests with the top ten. Donors formed part of the validation cohort, which comprised over a hundred subjects and was distinct from the first cohort of 550 to 850 subjects. The paper's findings and limits, for the study overall: Across donors, most TCR sequences were observed very rarely, whereas some public TCRs were present in many individuals. According to the authors, the approach could potentially be generalized to other disease states and immunological phenotypes. The study gave a list of under 200 TCR beta chains associated with cytomegalovirus. A later analysis lacked HLA typing for the validation cohort, so it scored co-occurrence in that cohort across all 120 or so repertoires. Subsequent analysis determined that TCRs grouped into clusters in the first cohort also showed a tendency toward co-occurrence across the 130 or so validation repertoires, and 94% of cluster scores exceeded 0. The classifier was reported to diagnose cytomegalovirus status with high specificity and sensitivity in both the original and validation cohorts. A few of the identified cytomegalovirus-associated TCR beta chains were confirmed in vitro to be specific for cytomegalovirus antigens.

Trimming leaves V shorter by 2 bases and J shorter by 1 base, with the junction holding 3 bases beyond the gene matches. CDR1 and CDR2 are read off the germline V gene as SGHDT and YYEEEE. From the cysteine through the phenylalanine, the CDR3 covers 18 amino acids. The kept DNA is CDR3 alone, 54 bases in frame from the first base. This clone came up many times. Its target antigen remains unknown. Qualities for individual bases were not recorded, and no much larger clone is one base off. The chain uses TRBV5-6 and TRBJ2-6; 13 bases in between match TRBD2. This receptor was taken from a woman aged 25-40 years in good health and CMV-seropositive. Input material: PBMCs. The CDR3 region: CASSLRTSGSSGANVLTF. The DNA reads TGTGCCAGCAGCTTACGGACTAGCGGGAGTTCTGGGGCCAACGTCCTGACTTTC. The variable domain in full, with residues beyond the CDR3 obtained from the reference TRBV5-6 and TRBJ2-6 genes, is DAGVTQSPTHLIKTRGQQVTLRCSPKSGHDTVSWYQQALGQGPQFIFQYYEEEERQRGNFPDRFSGHQFPNYSSELNVNALLLGDSALYLCASSLRTSGSSGANVLTFGAGSRLTVL.